The 22 T cell receptor beta chains listed next were all sequenced from one sample in a study of cytomegalovirus exposure and HLA in healthy donors. Primers included in the PCR were 60 Vbeta and 13 Jbeta primers. Using immunoSEQ multiplex PCR, the repertoire was profiled, and TCRdb retains in-frame clones only, with some absent. The table includes under 200,000 clones, 81% detected once. The material sequenced was PBMCs. The receptors derive from a woman between 18 and 30 years old in good health and CMV-seropositive.

The V call is TRBV7-9, the J call TRBJ2-2, with D possibly TRBD1 on 6 matching bases. CDR1 SEHNR and CDR2 FQNEAQ come from the germline V gene (reference sequence). The CDR3 runs 17 residues. The V end lost 5 bases, the J end lost 3 bases, and 19 bases lay between the germline ends. Written as DNA, the CDR3 is TGTGCCAGCAGCGTCGGACAGCTAAGTGCCTACACCGGGGAGCTGTTTTTT. Encoded protein: CASSVGQLSAYTGELFF.

The chain is built from TRBV10-1 and TRBJ2-7, with 8 bases matching TRBD1. The V gene's germline CDR1 is WNHNN and CDR2 SYGVQD (reference sequence). There are 14 residues in the CDR3. The trim removed 6 bases at V and 6 bases at J, leaving 10 bases unmatched. The CDR3 bases are TGCGCCAGCAGGAACCGCAGGGGGCTGAGCGAGCAGTACGTC. It codes for CASRNRRGLSEQYV.

The chain joins TRBV30 to TRBJ1-1; perhaps TRBD1 as D (5 bases). The CDR3 is 12 residues long. Trimming stripped 3 bases from V and 4 bases from J, with 9 bases between. CDR1 and CDR2 from the germline V gene are GTSNPN and SVGIG (reference sequence). CDR3 in DNA: TGTGCCTGGAGGTACGGGGGCACTGAAGCTTTCTTT. It codes for CAWRYGGTEAFF.

The V and J genes are TRBV19 and TRBJ1-3; 7 nucleotides match TRBD1. Trimming at V came to 4 bases and at J to 1 base, leaving 10 bases not matched to a gene. The length of the CDR3 is 17 residues. Germline V lookup: CDR1 LNHDA, CDR2 SQIVND (reference sequence). The CDR3: CASSKGTVKGSGNTIYF. CDR3 nucleotide sequence: TGTGCCAGTAGTAAAGGGACAGTCAAGGGTTCTGGAAACACCATATATTTT.

This clone was seen only once. This chain uses TRBV7-9 with TRBJ1-1; 8 bases are shared with TRBD1. The CDR3 totals 16 residues. Germline V gives CDR1 SEHNR, CDR2 FQNEAQ (reference sequence). V lost 5 bases, J lost 1 base, and 9 bases stayed unmatched. CDR3 region: CASSLRGTGENTEAFF. The CDR3 nucleotides are TGTGCCAGCAGCCTCAGGGGGACAGGAGAGAACACTGAAGCTTTCTTT.

In its sample, this clone was seen once. V and J are TRBV28 and TRBJ1-4, with D hard to call. Germline V gene data show CDR1 as MDHEN and CDR2 as SYDVKM. This CDR3 region has 15 residues. The germline V and J ends were trimmed by 5 bases and 5 bases, with 15 bases remaining between them. CDR3 sequence: CASSSAYEGNEKLFF. CDR3 sequence (DNA): TGTGCCAGCAGTAGCGCATATGAGGGCAATGAAAAACTGTTTTTT.

CDR3 region: CASSFLSGSYNEQFF. CDR3 nucleotides: TGCGCCAGCAGCTTCCTTAGCGGCTCCTACAATGAGCAGTTCTTC. V and J are TRBV5-1 and TRBJ2-1; D perhaps matches TRBD2 (6 bases). Germline V gene sequence: CDR1 SGHRS, CDR2 YFSETQ. This CDR3 spans 15 amino acids. Trimming shortened V by 2 bases and J by 0 bases, and 9 bases separated the two germline ends. The whole variable domain, remainder taken from reference TRBV5-1 and TRBJ2-1, is KAGVTQTPRYLIKTRGQQVTLSCSPISGHRSVSWYQQTPGQGLQFLFEYFSETQRNKGNFPGRFSGRQFSNSRSEMNVSTLELGDSALYLCASSFLSGSYNEQFFGPGTRLTVL.

V usage is TRBV5-1 and J usage is TRBJ1-2, with D uncertain. Germline V gives CDR1 SGHRS, CDR2 YFSETQ. The CDR3 has 13 amino acids. The V end was cut by 4 bases, the J end by 2 bases, with 9 bases between. Here the CDR3 reads CASSMDENYGYTF. The CDR3 DNA follows: TGCGCCAGCAGCATGGATGAGAACTATGGCTACACCTTC.

The J gene is TRBJ1-1, the V gene TRBV6-6; 9 nucleotides line up with TRBD1. This CDR3 is built from 15 residues. V was clipped by 6 bases and J by 1 base; unmatched bases: 6. CDR1 MNHNY and CDR2 SVGAGI come from the germline V gene (reference sequence). CDR3 in DNA: TGTGCCAGCAGACAACAGGGGGCATGGAACACTGAAGCTTTCTTT. Its translation: CASRQQGAWNTEAFF.

The CDR3 loop reads CASSNDRAAGNTIYF. DNA for the CDR3: TGTGCCAGTAGTAATGACAGGGCAGCTGGAAACACCATATATTTT. The genes are TRBV19 and TRBJ1-3; 7 nucleotides align to TRBD1. Germline lookup yields CDR1 LNHDA and CDR2 SQIVND (reference sequence). V shed 4 bases and J 2 bases; nucleotides not matched to a gene: 5. This CDR3 is built from 15 residues.

The chain couples TRBV4-1 to TRBJ2-4, with 8 bases fitting TRBD2. Unmatched junction bases numbered 8, after V lost 1 base and J lost 0 bases. The CDR3 spans 18 residues. Germline assignment: CDR1 MGHRA and CDR2 YSYEKL. The CDR3, as DNA: TGCGCCAGCAGCCAAGTCGGGAGGGTTTCTTTAGCCAAAAACATTCAGTACTTC. Its translation is CASSQVGRVSLAKNIQYF.

The chain uses TRBV6-5 and TRBJ1-2; D not certain. This CDR3 is 14 amino acids long. CDR1 is MNHEY and CDR2 is SVGAGI in the germline V gene. V was trimmed by 0 bases and J by 2 bases, leaving 7 bases between them. The DNA for the CDR3 is TGTGCCAGCAGTTACTCGAGAGGGAACTATGGCTACACCTTC. It codes for CASSYSRGNYGYTF.

The V gene is TRBV7-3, the J gene TRBJ2-3; D unresolved. Germline V gene sequence: CDR1 SGHTA, CDR2 FQGTGA. V was pared by 5 bases and J by 1 base, with 13 bases between. The CDR3 is 15 amino acids. The CDR3 loop is CASSPVSSGTDTQYF. Here the CDR3 DNA reads TGTGCCAGCAGCCCCGTAAGCTCTGGCACAGATACGCAGTATTTT. The full variable domain, its missing parts supplied by reference TRBV7-3 and TRBJ2-3, is GAGVSQTPSNKVTEKGKYVELRCDPISGHTALYWYRQSLGQGPEFLIYFQGTGAADDSGLPNDRFFAVRPEGSVSTLKIQRTERGDSAVYLCASSPVSSGTDTQYFGPGTRLTVL.

V gene TRBV2 combines with J gene TRBJ2-7; tentatively, D is TRBD1 (6 bases). CDR1 SNHLY and CDR2 FYNNEI come from the germline V gene. There are 14 residues in the CDR3. Trimming removed 6 bases from V and 0 bases from J, with 12 bases in between. The DNA for the CDR3 is TGTGCCAGCAGAAACAGGGAAAGCTCCTACGAGCAGTACTTC. Protein: CASRNRESSYEQYF.

This chain links TRBV9 with TRBJ2-1; D is possibly TRBD1 (6 bases). The ends were cut back, 4 bases at V and 0 bases at J, with 11 bases in the middle. There are 15 residues in the CDR3. Germline assignment: CDR1 SGDLS and CDR2 YYNGEE. The DNA of the CDR3 is TGTGCCAGCAGCTACAGGGAGAGCTCCTACAATGAGCAGTTCTTC. Translated, it gives CASSYRESSYNEQFF.

The rearrangement links TRBV5-4 to TRBJ2-1, with a weak D call TRBD2 (5 bases). Germline assignment: CDR1 SGHNT and CDR2 YYREEE (reference sequence). Trimming left V 7 bases short and J 8 bases short, with 10 bases between. The CDR3 has 11 residues. The DNA of the CDR3 is TGTGCCAGCCTCGCCGGGGATGAGCAGTTCTTC. Its protein product is CASLAGDEQFF. Full variable domain (missing parts from reference TRBV5-4 and TRBJ2-1): ETGVTQSPTHLIKTRGQQVTLRCSSQSGHNTVSWYQQALGQGPQFIFQYYREEENGRGNFPPRFSGLQFPNYSSELNVNALELDDSALYLCASLAGDEQFFGPGTRLTVL.

This clone was detected once. V is TRBV10-2 and J is TRBJ2-3; 10 nucleotides agree with TRBD1. The germline CDR1 and CDR2 sequences are WSHSY and SAAADI. The CDR3 contains 17 residues. The V and J ends lost 7 bases and 4 bases, in that order; junction bases with no gene match: 14. The CDR3 coding sequence is TGCGCCAGCAAACCCCTACCAGGGGACAGGGGCCCAGATACGCAGTATTTT. This codes for CASKPLPGDRGPDTQYF.

This chain joins TRBV9 and TRBJ1-5; perhaps TRBD1 as D (5 bases). Trimming took off 4 bases at V and 6 bases at J, with 11 bases between the two ends. CDR1 is SGDLS and CDR2 is YYNGEE in the germline V gene. The CDR3 has 13 residues. CDR3 sequence reads: CASSPGIGQPQHF. The CDR3 nucleotides read TGTGCCAGCAGCCCAGGGATAGGTCAGCCCCAGCATTTT.

The chain links TRBV25-1 to TRBJ2-3; TRBD1 aligns across 7 bases. From germline, CDR1 is MGHDK and CDR2 SYGVNS. The J segment lost 7 bases and the V segment lost 0 bases, leaving 7 bases of the junction unmatched. The CDR3 totals 15 residues. This chain's CDR3 is CASSEYQGGDHTQYF. CDR3 DNA sequence: TGTGCCAGCAGTGAATATCAAGGGGGCGACCATACGCAGTATTTT.

The V and J genes are TRBV9 and TRBJ2-7, with D tentatively TRBD2 (5 bases). Trimming removed 2 bases at V and 2 bases at J, with 14 bases between. Germline V lookup: CDR1 SGDLS, CDR2 YYNGEE. The CDR3 totals 15 residues. CDR3 protein: CASSVGAVPTYEQYF. As DNA, the CDR3 is TGTGCCAGCAGCGTCGGAGCGGTCCCAACCTACGAGCAGTACTTC.

This chain uses TRBV27 with TRBJ1-4, with 12 bases fitting TRBD1. V gave up 6 bases and J gave up 6 bases; unmatched junction bases: 5. This CDR3 has 15 residues. Germline-derived CDR1 and CDR2 are MNHEY and SMNVEV (reference sequence). CDR3: CASSPGTGGYEKLFF. The DNA of the CDR3 is TGTGCCAGCAGCCCTGGGACAGGGGGCTATGAAAAACTGTTTTTT.

The chain recombines TRBV30 with TRBJ2-7; D is possibly TRBD2 (7 bases). The CDR3 is 13 amino acids. V was clipped by 5 bases and J by 5 bases, with 16 bases between them. Per the germline V gene, CDR1 is GTSNPN and CDR2 is SVGIG (reference sequence). The CDR3 protein is CAWAFRGGDEQYV. As DNA, the CDR3 is TGTGCCTGGGCTTTTAGGGGGGGTGACGAGCAGTACGTC.